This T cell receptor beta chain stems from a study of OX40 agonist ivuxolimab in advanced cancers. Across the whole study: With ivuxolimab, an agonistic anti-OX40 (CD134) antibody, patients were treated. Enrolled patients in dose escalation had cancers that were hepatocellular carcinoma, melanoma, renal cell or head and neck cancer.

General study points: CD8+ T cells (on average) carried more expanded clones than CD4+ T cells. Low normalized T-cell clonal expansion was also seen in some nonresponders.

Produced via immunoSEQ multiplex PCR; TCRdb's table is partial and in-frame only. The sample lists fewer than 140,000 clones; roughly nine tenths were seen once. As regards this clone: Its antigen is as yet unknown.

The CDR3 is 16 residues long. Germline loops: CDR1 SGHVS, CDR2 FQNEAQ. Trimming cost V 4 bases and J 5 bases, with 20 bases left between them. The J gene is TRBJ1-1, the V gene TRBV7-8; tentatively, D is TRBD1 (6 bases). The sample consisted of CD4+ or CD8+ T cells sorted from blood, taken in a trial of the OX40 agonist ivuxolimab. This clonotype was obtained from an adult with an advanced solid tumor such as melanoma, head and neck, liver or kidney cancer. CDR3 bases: TGTGCCAGCAGCTCCTTCCGGGCCAGAGGGGGGACTGAAGCTTTCTTT. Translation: CASSSFRARGGTEAFF.